The 14 T cell receptor beta chains in this list originate from one sample, sequenced in a study of T-cell reconstitution after alpha-beta-depleted transplantation in children. Unique molecular identifiers featured in how the TCRbeta library was prepared. TCRdb analysed the PCR reads with MiXCR anew, one entry per CDR3 protein. Among about 200,000 distinct CDR3 sequences listed, roughly 8.3% were seen once. Sequencing was performed on PBMCs, mostly from graft donor cells, taken 360 days after TCRalphabeta/CD19-depleted stem cell transplant. The receptor set was obtained from a male patient aged 2-15 years who had a stem cell transplant for acute myeloid leukemia, so the T cells may come from the graft donor.

This clonotype was picked up many times. The chain combines TRBV20-1 with TRBJ2-7, with 7 bases lining up with TRBD1. Trimming removed 5 bases from V and 2 bases from J; junction bases left unmatched: 9. This CDR3 comprises 14 residues. Germline CDR1 is DFQATT and CDR2 is SNEGSKA (reference sequence). CDR3 residues: CSASGTEKAYEQYF. The CDR3, as DNA: TGCAGTGCTTCCGGGACAGAAAAAGCCTACGAGCAGTACTTC.

The rearrangement links TRBV10-3 to TRBJ2-6, with D possibly being TRBD1 or TRBD2 (5 bases each). Germline assignment: CDR1 ENHRY and CDR2 SYGVKD. There are 16 residues in the CDR3. V lost 0 bases to trimming and J lost 1 base, with 7 bases between them. In nucleotides, the CDR3 is TGTGCCATCAGTGAGTCGAGGGGTTCTGGGGCCAACGTCCTGACTTTC. Residues: CAISESRGSGANVLTF.

This clonotype was detected a few times. The chain uses TRBV11-1 and TRBJ2-7, with 7 bases fitting TRBD2. V lost 0 bases, J lost 0 bases, and 11 bases stayed unmatched. From germline, CDR1 is SGHAT and CDR2 FQDESV (reference sequence). The CDR3 is 18 residues long. The CDR3: CASSLARLAVKSSYEQYF. The CDR3 DNA reads TGTGCCAGCAGCTTAGCGCGGCTAGCGGTAAAGAGCTCCTACGAGCAGTACTTC.

This chain connects TRBV3-1 to TRBJ2-6, with 7 bases identical to TRBD1. This CDR3 has 19 amino acids. The ends lost 4 bases at V and 0 bases at J; junction bases unmatched: 12. The germline V gene has CDR1 LGHDT and CDR2 YNNKEL (reference sequence). The CDR3 reads CASSLSDRVYRSGANVLTF. The CDR3 DNA reads as TGTGCCAGCAGCCTTTCCGACAGGGTCTATCGCTCTGGGGCCAACGTCCTGACTTTC.

This clonotype came up many times. The chain is built from TRBV9 and TRBJ2-5, with 13 bases lining up with TRBD2. J was trimmed by 0 bases and V by 3 bases; bases with no gene match: 2. Germline CDR1 SGDLS, CDR2 YYNGEE. CDR3 length: 16 amino acids. The CDR3 region is CASSATSGRYQETQYF. As DNA, the CDR3 is TGTGCCAGCAGCGCGACTAGCGGGAGGTACCAAGAGACCCAGTACTTC.

This chain joins TRBV4-1 and TRBJ1-1, with D uncertain. The CDR3 extends over 14 amino acids. The germline CDR1 and CDR2 sequences are MGHRA and YSYEKL. The V end was cut by 2 bases, the J end by 1 base, with 8 bases between. The CDR3 sequence: CASSQLGTNTEAFF. The DNA of the CDR3 is TGCGCCAGCAGCCAATTGGGCACGAACACTGAAGCTTTCTTT.

This clonotype was seen repeatedly, ten times or more. The chain combines TRBV28 with TRBJ2-2; D possibly corresponds to TRBD2 (6 bases). V was clipped by 3 bases and J by 8 bases, with 13 bases between them. Germline CDR1 MDHEN, CDR2 SYDVKM. CDR3 length: 14 residues. In DNA, the CDR3 is TGTGCCAGCAGTTTGGGCCCGGGGAGGGGGGAGCTGTTTTTT. Amino acids: CASSLGPGRGELFF. Full variable domain (outside the CDR3, taken from reference TRBV28 and TRBJ2-2): DVKVTQSSRYLVKRTGEKVFLECVQDMDHENMFWYRQDPGLGLRLIYFSYDVKMKEKGDIPEGYSVSREKKERFSLILESASTNQTSMYLCASSLGPGRGELFFGEGSRLTVL.

Ten or more counts support this clonotype. The rearrangement uses TRBV12-3 or TRBV12-4 and TRBJ2-1; maybe TRBD1 (6 bases). The germline V and J ends were trimmed by 1 base and 7 bases, with 8 bases remaining between them. There are 13 residues in the CDR3. The CDR3 DNA is TGTGCCAGCAGTTTAGACAGGGCGAATGAGCAGTTCTTC. As protein: CASSLDRANEQFF.

This clonotype occurred many times. This chain joins TRBV10-3 and TRBJ1-2; no clear D gene. Germline V lookup: CDR1 ENHRY, CDR2 SYGVKD. This CDR3 is built from 15 residues. Trimming left V 3 bases short and J 4 bases short, with 15 bases between. This CDR3 reads CAISDGGSPLYGYTF. Written as DNA, the CDR3 is TGTGCCATCAGTGATGGAGGTTCACCCCTCTATGGCTACACCTTC.

There are a few counts of this clonotype. V is TRBV27 and J is TRBJ2-7; D not resolved. This CDR3 is built from 14 residues. Trimming took off 6 bases at V and 0 bases at J, with 12 bases between the two ends. Germline V gene data show CDR1 as MNHEY and CDR2 as SMNVEV (reference sequence). The CDR3, as DNA: TGTGCCAGCAGCCTCACATCTAGCTCCTACGAGCAGTACTTC. Encoded protein: CASSLTSSSYEQYF.

The chain is built from TRBV7-2 and TRBJ2-7, with unresolved D. Deletions cut 1 base from V and 6 bases from J, with 10 bases between. CDR3 length: 13 residues. Germline CDR1 is SGHTA and CDR2 is FQGNSA. The CDR3 loop reads CASSLDGYSEQYV. The CDR3 DNA sequence: TGTGCCAGCAGCTTAGATGGCTACTCCGAGCAGTACGTC.

The chain couples TRBV25-1 to TRBJ2-1; TRBD1 matches 7 bases. Trimming removed 2 bases from V and 7 bases from J; junction bases left unmatched: 5. The CDR3 sequence is 14 residues long. In germline, CDR1 is MGHDK, CDR2 SYGVNS. The chain's CDR3 is CASSELYRGNEQFF. The DNA for the CDR3 is TGTGCCAGCAGTGAACTATACAGGGGAAATGAGCAGTTCTTC.

This clonotype was detected ten times or more. The chain joins TRBV10-3 to TRBJ2-2; 9 bases map to TRBD2. This CDR3 is 16 amino acids long. CDR1 ENHRY and CDR2 SYGVKD come from the germline V gene. V lost 0 bases and J lost 6; bases outside the gene matches: 5. The CDR3 reads CAISESGTSKSGELFF. The DNA of the CDR3 is TGTGCCATCAGTGAGTCGGGGACTAGCAAGTCCGGGGAGCTGTTTTTT.

This clonotype was seen a handful of times. V and J are TRBV12-3 or TRBV12-4 and TRBJ2-2, with 8 positions matching TRBD1. This CDR3 region has 17 residues. J lost 3 bases, V lost 6 bases, and 12 bases had no gene match. The CDR3 DNA follows: TGTGCCAGCAGGTTCACCGCCGGACAGGGAGACACCGGGGAGCTGTTTTTT. It specifies CASRFTAGQGDTGELFF.